This T cell receptor beta chain was sequenced for a study of shared clonotypes between healthy human individuals. Data came from immunoSEQ multiplex PCR; TCRdb stores just in-frame clones and leaves some out. Altogether approximately 2,000,000 clones are present, roughly 90% being singletons, with the ten largest covering around 0.4%. The receptor comes from a man aged 18-30 years in good health. Some clones in this sample may be carry-over from other donors' samples. Specimen: naive CD4+ T cells from PBMCs. This sample's subset: CD45RA+ positively selected.

The chain's CDR3 is CASSFLGEYNEQFF. The CDR3 nucleotides read TGTGCCAGCAGTTTCCTCGGGGAGTACAATGAGCAGTTCTTC. The genes are TRBV28 and TRBJ2-1; tentative D call: TRBD2 (5 bases). The CDR3 runs to 14 residues. Germline V gene lookup returns CDR1 MDHEN and CDR2 SYDVKM. Trimming took 3 bases from V and 4 from J, leaving 10 bases between them.